This T cell receptor beta chain was documented in a study of vaccination and CD4 T cells after COVID-19. About the study: Controls had a CEFX pool, an HIV-1 Nef pool, or no peptide added.

To note about this clonotype: Antigen unknown.

An Oncomine TCR Beta short-read assay was used to sequence the DNA from cultured CD4+ T cells. TCRdb re-called the PCR reads with MiXCR, one entry per CDR3 protein. The sample includes just under 20,000 distinct CDR3 sequences, about 50% of them seen just once. The CDR3 is made up of 14 amino acids. The V gene's germline CDR1 is LNHDA and CDR2 SQIVND (reference sequence). V gave up 3 bases and J gave up 4 bases; unmatched junction bases: 4. Treatment indicated: approximately 9-day PBMC culture with coronavirus spike peptide pools or control peptides (ViraFEST assay). Input material: CD4+ T cells from blood, cultured in vitro. The TCR originated in a human donor who had recovered from COVID-19. The J gene is TRBJ1-1, the V gene TRBV19; 8 positions agree with TRBD1. Written as DNA, the CDR3 is TGTGCCAGTAGTATCCGACAGGGGCCCACTGAAGCTTTCTTT. Residues: CASSIRQGPTEAFF.